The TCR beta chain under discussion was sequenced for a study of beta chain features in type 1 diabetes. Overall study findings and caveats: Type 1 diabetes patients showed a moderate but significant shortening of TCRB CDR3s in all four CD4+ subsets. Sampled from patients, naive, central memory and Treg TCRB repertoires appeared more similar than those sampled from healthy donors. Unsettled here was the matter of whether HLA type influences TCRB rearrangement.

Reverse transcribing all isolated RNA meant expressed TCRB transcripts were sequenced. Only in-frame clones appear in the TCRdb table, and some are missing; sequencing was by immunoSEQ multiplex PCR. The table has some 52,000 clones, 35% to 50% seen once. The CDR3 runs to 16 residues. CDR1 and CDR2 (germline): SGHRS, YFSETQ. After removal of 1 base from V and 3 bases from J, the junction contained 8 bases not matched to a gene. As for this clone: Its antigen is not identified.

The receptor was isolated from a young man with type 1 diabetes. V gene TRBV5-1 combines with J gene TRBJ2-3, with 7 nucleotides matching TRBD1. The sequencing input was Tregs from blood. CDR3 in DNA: TGCGCCAGCAGCTTGCTTTCAGGGGGAAGGACAGATACGCAGTATTTT. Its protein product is CASSLLSGGRTDTQYF.